The 28 T cell receptor beta chains below all came from one sample that was sequenced in a study of neurological immune-mediated disorders. TCRdb independently ran MiXCR on the 5' RACE reads; one entry per CDR3 protein. Of about 59,000 distinct CDR3 sequences listed, around 3.4% are singletons. The specimen was PBMCs. All receptors derive from a woman aged 30 to 39 with multiple sclerosis.

This clonotype was detected many times. V gene TRBV5-1 combines with J gene TRBJ2-5, with D tentatively TRBD2 (6 bases). Trimming removed 3 bases at V and 1 base at J, with 13 bases between. The CDR3 is 15 amino acids. CDR1 and CDR2 (germline): SGHRS, YFSETQ. CDR3 amino acids: CASSWMGGVQETQYF. DNA for the CDR3: TGCGCCAGCAGCTGGATGGGGGGAGTCCAAGAGACCCAGTACTTC.

This clonotype was seen repeatedly, ten times or more. J is TRBJ1-3 and V is TRBV20-1; no reliable D call. V lost 3 bases to trimming and J lost 0 bases, with 15 bases between them. This CDR3 is built from 16 residues. The germline V gene has CDR1 DFQATT and CDR2 SNEGSKA (reference sequence). Written as DNA, the CDR3 is TGCAGTGCTAGTAATCCGGGAGGTGGCTCTGGAAACACCATATATTTT. Encoded protein: CSASNPGGGSGNTIYF.

In its sample, this clonotype was seen many times. The chain uses TRBV5-6 and TRBJ2-7; 7 bases line up with TRBD1. V gave up 3 bases and J gave up 3 bases; unmatched junction bases: 21. CDR3 length: 19 amino acids. Germline lookup yields CDR1 SGHDT and CDR2 YYEEEE. For the CDR3, the DNA is TGTGCCAGCAGCTCGACCGGGACAGTCTCGCCAAGGGGGTACTACGAGCAGTACTTC. Encoded protein: CASSSTGTVSPRGYYEQYF.

This clonotype appeared many times. J is TRBJ1-6 and V is TRBV27, with D unresolved. This CDR3 spans 15 amino acids. V lost 0 bases to trimming and J lost 10 bases, with 13 bases between them. The germline CDR1 and CDR2 sequences are MNHEY and SMNVEV (reference sequence). The CDR3 DNA reads as TGTGCCAGCAGTTTATCCCCTACCGGAGACTCACCCCTCCACTTT. Translating it yields CASSLSPTGDSPLHF.

In its sample, this clonotype was seen a few times. V usage is TRBV5-1 and J usage is TRBJ2-1, with D perhaps matching TRBD1 or TRBD2 (5 bases each). Per the germline V gene, CDR1 is SGHRS and CDR2 is YFSETQ. The ends were cut back, 0 bases at V and 2 bases at J, with 9 bases in the middle. There are 15 residues in the CDR3. This CDR3 reads CASSLGGVPYNEQFF. The CDR3 coding sequence is TGCGCCAGCAGCTTGGGAGGGGTACCCTACAATGAGCAGTTCTTC.

Many counts were recorded for this clonotype. The chain carries TRBV5-1 and TRBJ2-1, with TRBD2 matching 7 bases. The length of the CDR3 is 16 residues. With V trimmed by 0 bases and J by 2 bases, 5 bases remained unmatched. The germline CDR1 and CDR2 sequences are SGHRS and YFSETQ. In DNA form, the CDR3 reads TGCGCCAGCAGCTTGGTTAGCGGGCACCCCTACAATGAGCAGTTCTTC. Its protein is CASSLVSGHPYNEQFF.

This clonotype was detected a few times. The chain joins TRBV18 to TRBJ1-4; D remains unclear. Germline-derived CDR1 and CDR2 are KGHSH and LQKENI. With 6 bases removed from V and 4 bases from J, the gap between germline ends came to 9 bases. CDR3 size: 13 residues. CDR3 sequence: CASSEQLNEKLFF. CDR3 DNA sequence: TGTGCCAGCTCTGAGCAGCTTAATGAAAAACTGTTTTTT.

This clonotype appeared many times. The gene calls are TRBV12-3 or TRBV12-4 and TRBJ2-1; D not resolved. V was shortened by 5 bases and J by 7 bases, with 9 bases between the two germline ends. CDR3 size: 12 residues. CDR3 loop: CASSVPRNEQFF. The CDR3 DNA reads as TGTGCCAGCAGTGTACCCAGGAATGAGCAGTTCTTC.

This clonotype was observed many times. The chain joins TRBV7-2 to TRBJ2-7; 7 bases line up with TRBD2. The V and J ends lost 3 bases and 6 bases, in that order; junction bases with no gene match: 14. This CDR3 region has 16 residues. Per germline, CDR1 SGHTA and CDR2 FQGNSA. CDR3 in DNA: TGTGCCAGCAGCTTTTCGGCGACTAGCTCTGGACGCGAGCAGTACTTC. It translates to CASSFSATSSGREQYF.

This clonotype was counted at least ten times. The chain uses TRBV20-1 and TRBJ2-7; tentatively, D is TRBD2 (6 bases). In germline, CDR1 is DFQATT, CDR2 SNEGSKA (reference sequence). CDR3 length equals 12 residues. The V end lost 2 bases, the J end lost 5 bases, and 10 bases lay between the germline ends. CDR3 amino acids: CSARRASDEQYF. The CDR3 DNA reads as TGCAGTGCTAGACGGGCTAGCGACGAGCAGTACTTC.

The chain uses TRBV7-2 and TRBJ1-1; D might be TRBD1 (5 bases). CDR1 and CDR2 (germline): SGHTA, FQGNSA. Trimming cost V 6 bases and J 4 bases, with 18 bases left between them. There are 15 residues in the CDR3. The CDR3 DNA reads as TGTGCCAGCAGGCTTCGAGGGGACCGGCGCACTGAAGCTTTCTTT. Its translation: CASRLRGDRRTEAFF.

This clonotype was found a few times. The genes are TRBV19 and TRBJ1-5; D is undetermined. Per germline, CDR1 LNHDA and CDR2 SQIVND (reference sequence). V was pared by 5 bases and J by 7 bases, with 18 bases between. The CDR3 spans 15 residues. This CDR3 reads CASSLWGKGNQPQHF. The CDR3 region has the DNA TGTGCCAGTAGTCTCTGGGGAAAGGGTAACCAGCCCCAGCATTTT. Full variable domain (rest looked up from reference TRBV19 and TRBJ1-5): DGGITQSPKYLFRKEGQNVTLSCEQNLNHDAMYWYRQDPGQGLRLIYYSQIVNDFQKGDIAEGYSVSREKKESFPLTVTSAQKNPTAFYLCASSLWGKGNQPQHFGDGTRLSIL.

This clonotype was detected many times. The chain employs TRBV5-1 and TRBJ1-4; D remains unclear. Germline V lookup: CDR1 SGHRS, CDR2 YFSETQ. CDR3 length: 15 amino acids. V was shortened by 0 bases and J by 8 bases, with 14 bases between the two germline ends. The CDR3 region is CASSLAGRGGEKLFF. CDR3 bases: TGCGCCAGCAGCTTGGCTGGGCGTGGAGGGGAAAAACTGTTTTTT.

This clonotype has a count of ten or more. The J gene is TRBJ2-1, the V gene TRBV7-8; D is possibly TRBD1 (6 bases). Germline V gene lookup returns CDR1 SGHVS and CDR2 FQNEAQ. The CDR3 runs to 12 residues. Between the trimmed V and J ends, which lost 4 bases and 7 bases, there was a span of 8 bases. In nucleotides, the CDR3 is TGTGCCAGCAGCTCTCAGGGGAATGAGCAGTTCTTC. Amino acid sequence: CASSSQGNEQFF.

This clonotype was counted at least ten times. The V gene is TRBV29-1, the J gene TRBJ1-1; tentative D call: TRBD1 (5 bases). This CDR3 spans 13 amino acids. Germline lookup yields CDR1 SQVTM and CDR2 ANQGSEA. V was pared by 7 bases and J by 4 bases, with 16 bases between. CDR3 DNA sequence: TGCAGCGGCTGGGGGGGGTCTGGCACTGAAGCTTTCTTT. Translation: CSGWGGSGTEAFF.

This clonotype was found a few times. CDR3 region: CASSPWDRLSLDGYTF. CDR3 nucleotides: TGTGCCAGCAGCCCGTGGGACCGCCTTTCGCTAGATGGCTACACCTTC. The J gene is TRBJ1-2, the V gene TRBV3-1, with D perhaps TRBD1 (5 bases). Trimming took 4 bases from V and 6 from J, leaving 21 bases between them. CDR3 size: 16 residues. Germline-derived CDR1 and CDR2 are LGHDT and YNNKEL (reference sequence).

This clonotype has at least ten counts. This chain's CDR3 is CASTLSLAGGYEQYF. The CDR3 DNA reads TGTGCCAGCACCCTAAGTCTAGCGGGGGGCTACGAGCAGTACTTC. The chain carries TRBV2 and TRBJ2-7; 11 positions agree with TRBD2. The length of the CDR3 is 15 residues. CDR1 is SNHLY, CDR2 FYNNEI, per germline. V lost 7 bases to trimming and J lost 3 bases; unmatched junction nucleotides: 8.

This clonotype was seen many times. This rearrangement joins TRBV20-1 to TRBJ2-7; the D gene is possibly TRBD1 (6 bases). V was pared by 1 base and J by 6 bases, with 16 bases between. CDR1 and CDR2 (germline): DFQATT, SNEGSKA (reference sequence). CDR3 length: 14 amino acids. The CDR3 loop reads CSARGEGGTGEQYF. In DNA, the CDR3 is TGCAGTGCTAGAGGGGAAGGGGGAACGGGCGAGCAGTACTTC.

Only a few counts were recorded for this clonotype. This chain joins TRBV9 and TRBJ2-7, with 7 nucleotides matching TRBD2. The germline V gene encodes CDR1 SGDLS and CDR2 YYNGEE. There are 15 residues in the CDR3. V gave up 0 bases and J gave up 2 bases; unmatched junction bases: 5. CDR3 in amino acids: CASSVGGGSTYEQYF. The CDR3 DNA reads as TGTGCCAGCAGCGTAGGAGGCGGGAGCACCTACGAGCAGTACTTC.

This clonotype was observed many times. The chain links TRBV5-1 to TRBJ2-1; TRBD2 matches 14 bases. The CDR3 totals 15 residues. Germline V lookup: CDR1 SGHRS, CDR2 YFSETQ. After removal of 4 bases from V and 6 bases from J, the junction contained 3 bases not matched to a gene. CDR3 sequence: CASSLGLAGANEQFF. The CDR3 nucleotides are TGCGCCAGCAGCCTGGGACTAGCGGGAGCCAATGAGCAGTTCTTC.

In the case of this clonotype: Germline is not matched at one junction end, which may reflect a read error. The rearrangement joins TRBV20-1 to TRBJ1-5; D unclear. The CDR3 is 13 amino acids. Germline CDR1 and CDR2: DFQATT and SNEGSKA (reference sequence). CDR3 residues: CSASSGVVQPQNF. CDR3 nucleotides: TGCAGTGCTAGTTCCGGGGTAGTCCAGCCCCAGAATTTT.

This clonotype was counted only a few times. The chain has TRBV5-6 and TRBJ1-5, with D possibly being TRBD1 (5 bases). Germline CDR1 and CDR2: SGHDT and YYEEEE. CDR3 length: 16 residues. V was cut by 4 bases and J by 6 bases, with 20 bases left in between. CDR3 DNA: TGTGCCAGCAGCCGACGGCTGAATGATAGGGGTCAGCCCCAGCATTTT. Translating gives CASSRRLNDRGQPQHF.

This clonotype was recorded many times. V and J are TRBV5-1 and TRBJ2-2, with TRBD1 identical over 9 bases. Germline values: CDR1 SGHRS, CDR2 YFSETQ. This CDR3 contains 18 residues. The ends lost 2 bases at V and 4 bases at J; junction bases unmatched: 12. CDR3 bases: TGCGCCAGCAGCTTAGGACGCCGGGACAGGGTCCCCACCGGGGAGCTGTTTTTT. It codes for CASSLGRRDRVPTGELFF.

This clonotype was recorded many times. The chain has TRBV5-1 and TRBJ2-2; D may be TRBD1 (6 bases). The germline V and J ends were trimmed by 3 bases and 7 bases, with 10 bases remaining between them. The CDR3 totals 13 residues. The V gene's germline CDR1 is SGHRS and CDR2 YFSETQ. The CDR3 nucleotides read TGCGCCAGCAGCTCGACAGGCCTCGGGGAGCTGTTTTTT. This translates into CASSSTGLGELFF.

Ten or more counts support this clonotype. This chain uses TRBV2 with TRBJ2-3; D might be TRBD2 (6 bases). The CDR3 runs to 12 residues. Germline-derived CDR1 and CDR2 are SNHLY and FYNNEI. Trimming pared 8 bases from V and 2 bases from J, leaving 8 bases between. The CDR3 region has the DNA TGTGCCAGCGGACTACTCACAGATACGCAGTATTTT. It encodes CASGLLTDTQYF.

This clonotype was counted at least ten times. The chain uses TRBV7-9 and TRBJ2-3; TRBD1 matches at 8 bases. The CDR3 is 16 residues long. Trimming at V came to 3 bases and at J to 2 bases, leaving 7 bases not matched to a gene. Germline V gene data show CDR1 as SEHNR and CDR2 as FQNEAQ (reference sequence). Here the CDR3 reads CASSFSGTGNTDTQYF. CDR3 nucleotide sequence: TGTGCCAGCAGCTTCTCCGGGACAGGAAACACAGATACGCAGTATTTT. Using reference TRBV7-9 and TRBJ2-3 for the parts outside the CDR3, the full variable domain is DTGVSQNPRHKITKRGQNVTFRCDPISEHNRLYWYRQTLGQGPEFLTYFQNEAQLEKSRLLSDRFSAERPKGSFSTLEIQRTEQGDSAMYLCASSFSGTGNTDTQYFGPGTRLTVL.

This clonotype was counted at least ten times. The DNA of the CDR3 is TGTGCCATCAGTGATTGGGGCGGTGGCACTGAAGCTTTCTTT. Translating it yields CAISDWGGGTEAFF. This rearrangement joins TRBV10-3 to TRBJ1-1, with D tentatively TRBD1 (5 bases). Trimming took 3 bases from V and 4 from J, leaving 12 bases between them. CDR3 length: 14 amino acids. From germline, CDR1 is ENHRY and CDR2 SYGVKD.

This clonotype was seen repeatedly, ten times or more. The rearrangement links TRBV20-1 to TRBJ2-1, with D unclear. The CDR3 is 15 amino acids. Per the germline V gene, CDR1 is DFQATT and CDR2 is SNEGSKA (reference sequence). V was trimmed by 6 bases and J by 5 bases, leaving 20 bases between them. CDR3 DNA: TGCAGTGCCAGGCAGGATAGCCGGTATAACAATGAGCAGTTCTTC. It codes for CSARQDSRYNNEQFF.